This is a list of T cell receptor beta chains from one sample in a study of OX40 agonist ivuxolimab in advanced cancers. The repertoire was sequenced with immunoSEQ multiplex PCR; TCRdb's copy has only in-frame clones and lacks some. The data contain approximately 58,000 clones, 85% of them singletons. The sample in question was CD4+ or CD8+ T cells sorted from blood, obtained in a trial of the OX40 agonist ivuxolimab. These receptors all stem from an adult with an advanced solid tumor such as melanoma, head and neck, liver or kidney cancer. The CDR3 runs from the conserved cysteine through the conserved F or W.

j_gene | v_gene | CDR3aa
TRBJ1-1 | TRBV4-2 | CASSQDPGQTEAFF
TRBJ1-1 | TRBV7-9 | CASSLLQDSTEAFF
TRBJ2-1 | TRBV5-1 | CASSLLVRNEQFF
TRBJ2-5 | TRBV5-1 | CASSSMGETQYF
TRBJ1-6 | TRBV2 | CASIRDAGSPLHF
TRBJ2-3 | TRBV10-3 | CAISSRLAGLSTDTQYF
TRBJ2-3 | TRBV7-9 | CASSRQAGTDTQYF
TRBJ2-2 | TRBV6-6 | CASSQGLAGNTGELFF
TRBJ1-3 | TRBV30 | CAWSVFRRGHGNTIYF
TRBJ1-2 | TRBV6-1 | CASREEFGQGTNYGYTF
TRBJ2-5 | TRBV5-6 | CASSDGTGRPQETQYF
TRBJ1-3 | TRBV9 | CASSPQPGRSGTYSGNTIYF
TRBJ1-2 | TRBV28 | CASSLGGGTVYGYTF
TRBJ1-2 | TRBV28 | CASSFSLDGYTF
TRBJ1-2 | TRBV2 | CASRETYGYTF
TRBJ1-4 | TRBV27 | CASTHTGGGEKLFF
TRBJ2-5 | TRBV7-6 | CASSLENQGWQETQYF
TRBJ1-2 | TRBV7-8 | CASSLGGGRNYGYTF
TRBJ2-5 | TRBV9 | CASSPWASGQEAQYF
TRBJ2-7 | TRBV18 | CASSPPSLAGGVYEQYF
TRBJ2-5 | TRBV5-8 | CASSLEGTLQYF
TRBJ1-4 | TRBV30 | CAAEEANEKLFF
TRBJ2-2 | TRBV30 | CACPVAGPNTGELFF
TRBJ1-2 | TRBV5-8 | CAPHSTRGWSCGYGYTF
TRBJ2-3 | TRBV2 | CASSGGRDRAADTQYF
TRBJ2-5 | TRBV19 | CASSSGLAGGQETQYF
TRBJ2-5 | TRBV15 | CATSREPRETQYF
TRBJ2-7 | TRBV5-4 | CASSPGRHSYEQYF
TRBJ2-5 | TRBV30 | CAWSGGAYQETQYF
TRBJ1-2 | TRBV30 | CAWSERGGYTF
TRBJ2-1 | TRBV5-1 | CASSLGLAGGWNEQFF
TRBJ1-5 | TRBV10-3 | CAITQGEDQPQHF
TRBJ2-1 | TRBV28 | CASSSTGGRSDNEQFF
TRBJ2-7 | TRBV6-4 | CASSDSIGQGDNEQYF
TRBJ2-7 | TRBV28 | CASSLTLTSGNSEQYF
TRBJ2-3 | TRBV10-1 | CASSESFRDTQYF
TRBJ1-4 | TRBV9 | CASSPRQASNEKLFF
TRBJ2-3 | TRBV5-1 | CASSLEGRGTDTQYF
TRBJ2-5 | TRBV5-6 | CASSLVLDPETQYF
TRBJ2-1 | TRBV11-2 | CASSLAVGTYNEQFF
TRBJ2-7 | TRBV9 | CASSVARSSYEQYF
TRBJ1-1 | TRBV7-2 | CASSFQGTEAFF
TRBJ2-1 | TRBV15 | CATRTGAGSYNEQFF
TRBJ1-2 | TRBV7-8 | CASSSPRGSGNYGYTF
TRBJ1-2 | TRBV15 | CATSTSNYGYTF
TRBJ1-1 | TRBV6-5 | CASSPVGRGTEAFF
TRBJ2-1 | TRBV11-2 | CASSLERESYNEQFF
TRBJ1-1 | TRBV7-3 | CASSVTGGNTEAFF
TRBJ1-1 | TRBV10-3 | CAISGQGLNTEAFF